A single sample is the source of the 30 T cell receptor beta chains below, sequenced in a study of CD8 T cells in Susac syndrome. Reverse transcription of 0.5 to 1 ug RNA used random hexamers. MiXCR, applied by TCRdb to the immunoSEQ multiplex PCR reads, yields one record per CDR3 protein. Of 150,000 to 200,000 distinct CDR3 sequences detected, 85% to 95% appear once; the ten largest clones hold more than 0.11%. The sample taken for sequencing was CD4+ T cells from PBMCs. The receptor set was obtained from a human donor in good health.

The J gene is TRBJ2-7, the V gene TRBV27; D remains unclear. The CDR3 extends over 14 amino acids. Germline values: CDR1 MNHEY, CDR2 SMNVEV (reference sequence). The V end was cut by 4 bases, the J end by 1 base, with 11 bases between. The CDR3 DNA follows: TGTGCCAGCAGTTGGACGCCCGATTCCTACGAGCAGTACTTC. It translates to CASSWTPDSYEQYF.

The chain combines TRBV29-1 with TRBJ1-1; D not resolved. The CDR3 has 8 amino acids. V gave up 8 bases and J gave up 10 bases, with 8 bases separating them. CDR1 and CDR2 from the germline V gene are SQVTM and ANQGSEA. The CDR3 DNA reads as TGCAGCTCCGACGGAGCTTTCTTT. Translating gives CSSDGAFF.

The chain couples TRBV20-1 to TRBJ1-4, with TRBD1 matching 7 bases. The V and J ends lost 4 bases and 6 bases, in that order; junction bases with no gene match: 11. Germline loops: CDR1 DFQATT, CDR2 SNEGSKA (reference sequence). This CDR3 spans 15 amino acids. The CDR3 loop is CSAISEGQSYEKLFF. Written as DNA, the CDR3 is TGCAGTGCTATCAGCGAGGGACAGAGTTATGAAAAACTGTTTTTT.

The chain has TRBV15 and TRBJ1-2, with D unclear. This CDR3 is built from 14 residues. The V end lost 9 bases, the J end lost 8 bases, and 22 bases lay between the germline ends. Germline-derived CDR1 and CDR2 are LNHNV and YYDKDF (reference sequence). CDR3 residues: CATSREDFVRGYTF. As DNA, the CDR3 is TGTGCCACTTCCCGGGAGGACTTTGTGAGGGGCTACACCTTC.

The rearrangement links TRBV7-9 to TRBJ1-5, with a tentative D call TRBD1 (5 bases). The CDR3 runs to 13 residues. Germline V gene sequence: CDR1 SEHNR, CDR2 FQNEAQ (reference sequence). The germline V and J ends were trimmed by 4 bases and 9 bases, with 13 bases remaining between them. For the CDR3, the DNA is TGTGCCAGCAGCTCCGGGGGATCTTTGCCCCAGCATTTT. This codes for CASSSGGSLPQHF.

V and J are TRBV7-2 and TRBJ2-7, with D tentatively TRBD1 (5 bases). The ends were cut back, 2 bases at V and 11 bases at J, with 13 bases in the middle. The V gene's germline CDR1 is SGHTA and CDR2 FQGNSA. The CDR3 contains 12 residues. The chain's CDR3 is CASSLSRGHEYF. The CDR3, as DNA: TGTGCCAGCAGCTTATCTCGAGGACATGAGTACTTC.

The V gene is TRBV29-1, the J gene TRBJ2-5; D is uncertain. This CDR3 is built from 13 residues. Germline-derived CDR1 and CDR2 are SQVTM and ANQGSEA. V was shortened by 1 base and J by 2 bases, with 8 bases between the two germline ends. The CDR3 DNA reads TGCAGCGTTGAAGCGGGCAGTCAAGAGACCCAGTACTTC. Protein product: CSVEAGSQETQYF.

The chain recombines TRBV7-2 with TRBJ1-6; D is perhaps TRBD1 (5 bases). The CDR3 spans 15 residues. Between the trimmed V and J ends, which lost 5 bases and 10 bases, there was a span of 18 bases. Germline assignment: CDR1 SGHTA and CDR2 FQGNSA. The CDR3 nucleotides are TGTGCCAGCAGCCCCGATGGGGGAGGTGGATCACCCCTCCACTTT. Translated: CASSPDGGGGSPLHF. The full variable domain, with the rest looked up from reference TRBV7-2 and TRBJ1-6, is GAGVSQSPSNKVTEKGKDVELRCDPISGHTALYWYRQSLGQGLEFLIYFQGNSAPDKSGLPSDRFSAERTGGSVSTLTIQRTQQEDSAVYLCASSPDGGGGSPLHFGNGTRLTVT.

This clonotype has just one count. The CDR3 loop is CSARNRDNQPQHF. In DNA, the CDR3 is TGCAGTGCTAGAAACAGAGACAATCAGCCCCAGCATTTT. The chain couples TRBV20-1 to TRBJ1-5, with D uncertain. Germline CDR1 and CDR2: DFQATT and SNEGSKA (reference sequence). V lost 2 bases and J 3 bases, leaving 8 bases between the germline ends. The CDR3 is made up of 13 amino acids.

The chain combines TRBV20-1 with TRBJ2-3; 7 positions agree with TRBD2. CDR1 and CDR2 from the germline V gene are DFQATT and SNEGSKA (reference sequence). The CDR3 has 15 residues. With 2 bases clipped from V and 2 bases from J, the junction kept 7 bases outside the gene matches. The CDR3 spells CSARSPGGFTDTQYF. The CDR3 DNA follows: TGCAGTGCTAGAAGTCCGGGGGGATTCACAGATACGCAGTATTTT.

The V and J genes are TRBV29-1 and TRBJ2-7; 10 nucleotides line up with TRBD1. Germline V lookup: CDR1 SQVTM, CDR2 ANQGSEA. With 6 bases clipped from V and 7 bases from J, the junction kept 6 bases outside the gene matches. The CDR3 length is 12 residues. The CDR3 sequence is CSVGDRGGEQYF. The CDR3 DNA sequence: TGCAGCGTCGGGGACAGGGGTGGGGAGCAGTACTTC.

This chain links TRBV7-3 with TRBJ2-5; D perhaps matches TRBD2 (6 bases). CDR3 length: 14 amino acids. Trimming removed 5 bases at V and 2 bases at J, with 12 bases between. Germline V gives CDR1 SGHTA, CDR2 FQGTGA. For the CDR3, the DNA is TGTGCCAGCAGCCCGATGGGGGGACAAGAGACCCAGTACTTC. It yields the protein CASSPMGGQETQYF.

The chain combines TRBV29-1 with TRBJ2-3, with unresolved D. CDR1 and CDR2 (germline): SQVTM, ANQGSEA. The CDR3 is 14 residues long. V was clipped by 2 bases and J by 4 bases, with 13 bases between them. The chain's CDR3 is CSVESYSFADTQYF. The CDR3 DNA sequence: TGCAGCGTTGAATCTTACAGTTTCGCAGATACGCAGTATTTT.

The CDR3 bases are TGTGCCAGCAGCCAGGTAGACTACTCTGGGGCCAACGTCCTGACTTTC. Its protein product is CASSQVDYSGANVLTF. The rearrangement uses TRBV3-1 and TRBJ2-6; TRBD2 is a possible D gene (5 bases). The CDR3 has 16 residues. Germline V CDR1 and CDR2: LGHDT, YNNKEL (reference sequence). Trimming cost V 3 bases and J 0 bases, with 9 bases left between them.

The chain joins TRBV20-1 to TRBJ1-1; D may be TRBD1 (5 bases). Germline V gene data show CDR1 as DFQATT and CDR2 as SNEGSKA (reference sequence). CDR3 length: 13 residues. V was trimmed by 7 bases and J by 0 bases, leaving 12 bases between them. The CDR3 reads CSGGTALNTEAFF. The CDR3, as DNA: TGCAGTGGGGGGACCGCTTTGAACACTGAAGCTTTCTTT.

This chain uses TRBV5-1 with TRBJ1-2; TRBD1 matches at 8 bases. This CDR3 spans 17 amino acids. The germline V gene has CDR1 SGHRS and CDR2 YFSETQ. The V and J ends lost 4 bases and 1 base, in that order; junction bases with no gene match: 12. The CDR3 DNA reads as TGCGCCAGCAGCCCCTGGACAGGGACCCTACTTAACTATGGCTACACCTTC. It encodes CASSPWTGTLLNYGYTF.

V is TRBV29-1 and J is TRBJ2-7; unclear D gene. This CDR3 is 14 amino acids long. Trimming shortened V by 5 bases and J by 6 bases, and 20 bases separated the two germline ends. Per germline, CDR1 SQVTM and CDR2 ANQGSEA. DNA for the CDR3: TGCAGCGTTAGTTCGGGCAGGACGAGGAGCGAGCAGTACTTC. It is translated as CSVSSGRTRSEQYF.

The chain joins TRBV19 to TRBJ2-7; 9 bases map to TRBD1. V shed 0 bases, J shed 2 bases, and the junction held 5 bases outside the gene matches. The CDR3 loop spans 16 amino acids. The V gene's germline CDR1 is LNHDA and CDR2 SQIVND (reference sequence). The CDR3 nucleotides read TGTGCCAGTAGTATAGATCCGGGACAGGGCACCTACGAGCAGTACTTC. This codes for CASSIDPGQGTYEQYF.

V usage is TRBV30 and J usage is TRBJ2-3, with 7 nucleotides matching TRBD2. Germline V lookup: CDR1 GTSNPN, CDR2 SVGIG (reference sequence). J was trimmed by 0 bases and V by 7 bases; bases with no gene match: 7. The CDR3 contains 14 residues. CDR3 sequence (DNA): TGTGCCTTGAACCTCGGGAGGAGCACAGATACGCAGTATTTT. Its translation is CALNLGRSTDTQYF.

This sequence joins TRBV7-3 and TRBJ2-7, with D tentatively TRBD1 (6 bases). Trimming cost V 5 bases and J 5 bases, with 13 bases left between them. CDR1 and CDR2 from the germline V gene are SGHTA and FQGTGA. This CDR3 contains 13 residues. As DNA, the CDR3 is TGTGCCAGCAGCCCCTTCACAGGGAACGAGCAGTACTTC. It translates to CASSPFTGNEQYF. The whole variable domain, filled in from reference TRBV7-3 and TRBJ2-7, reads GAGVSQTPSNKVTEKGKYVELRCDPISGHTALYWYRQSLGQGPEFLIYFQGTGAADDSGLPNDRFFAVRPEGSVSTLKIQRTERGDSAVYLCASSPFTGNEQYFGPGTRLTVT.

This sequence joins TRBV20-1 and TRBJ2-7; 8 bases agree with TRBD1. The junction had 10 bases not matched to a gene; V was cut back by 6 bases and J by 0 bases. The CDR3 is made up of 15 amino acids. In germline, CDR1 is DFQATT, CDR2 SNEGSKA (reference sequence). CDR3 amino acids: CSANKGQGSSYEQYF. The CDR3 DNA reads TGCAGTGCCAATAAAGGACAGGGCAGCTCCTACGAGCAGTACTTC.

CDR3 in DNA: TGTGCCAGCAGCCCCCATCGCCTATCCTACGAGCAGTACTTC. Translated, it gives CASSPHRLSYEQYF. V usage is TRBV13 and J usage is TRBJ2-7; no clear D. V was clipped by 5 bases and J by 1 base, with 12 bases between them. The CDR3 sequence is 14 residues long. Per germline, CDR1 PRHDT and CDR2 FYEKMQ (reference sequence).

The rearrangement links TRBV20-1 to TRBJ1-5; D is undetermined. CDR1 and CDR2 (germline): DFQATT, SNEGSKA (reference sequence). The CDR3 loop spans 13 amino acids. The V end lost 3 bases, the J end lost 3 bases, and 9 bases lay between the germline ends. CDR3 nucleotide sequence: TGCAGTGCTAGTCCAGACACCAATCAGCCCCAGCATTTT. It translates to CSASPDTNQPQHF.

The chain uses TRBV12-3 or TRBV12-4 and TRBJ2-2; TRBD2 might be the D (5 bases). The CDR3 extends over 14 amino acids. Trimming stripped 5 bases from V and 6 bases from J, with 13 bases between. The CDR3 loop is CASSPLEGSGELFF. The CDR3 DNA is TGTGCCAGCAGTCCACTAGAGGGTTCCGGGGAGCTGTTTTTT.

The chain is built from TRBV4-1 and TRBJ1-2; no clear D gene. This CDR3 region has 16 residues. CDR1 MGHRA and CDR2 YSYEKL come from the germline V gene. Trimming left V 0 bases short and J 1 base short, with 12 bases between. CDR3 in DNA: TGCGCCAGCAGCCAAGAAGCAGGAACACTTAACTATGGCTACACCTTC. This encodes CASSQEAGTLNYGYTF.

The chain joins TRBV2 to TRBJ1-2, with TRBD1 as a possible D gene (5 bases). Between the trimmed V and J ends, which lost 4 bases and 0 bases, there was a span of 12 bases. Germline values: CDR1 SNHLY, CDR2 FYNNEI. The CDR3 length is 15 residues. The CDR3 sequence is CASSVQQVANYGYTF. The CDR3, as DNA: TGTGCCAGCAGTGTTCAACAGGTAGCTAACTATGGCTACACCTTC.

J is TRBJ1-2 and V is TRBV6-1, with a weak D call TRBD1 (5 bases). This CDR3 spans 16 amino acids. Germline V gene sequence: CDR1 MNHNS, CDR2 SASEGT. V was shortened by 6 bases and J by 4 bases, with 21 bases between the two germline ends. The CDR3 DNA is TGTGCCAGCAGCGGATCGACAGTCACCCTCAGCTATGGCTACACCTTC. As protein: CASSGSTVTLSYGYTF.

The chain has TRBV7-2 and TRBJ2-5; no reliable D call. There are 14 residues in the CDR3. Per germline, CDR1 SGHTA and CDR2 FQGNSA. The V end lost 1 base, the J end lost 5 bases, and 11 bases lay between the germline ends. The CDR3 loop reads CASSLDSLGETQYF. For the CDR3, the DNA is TGTGCCAGCAGCTTAGATAGCTTGGGTGAGACCCAGTACTTC.

The V and J genes are TRBV5-1 and TRBJ2-2; tentative D call: TRBD1 (6 bases). The CDR3 contains 17 residues. Germline CDR1 SGHRS, CDR2 YFSETQ. Trimming pared 0 bases from V and 6 bases from J, leaving 18 bases between. The CDR3 DNA sequence: TGCGCCAGCAGCTTGGCCAGGGGCGAACAGCGGTCCGGGGAGCTGTTTTTT. Residues: CASSLARGEQRSGELFF.

The chain recombines TRBV29-1 with TRBJ2-3; D could derive from TRBD1 or TRBD2 (5 bases each). The CDR3 covers 13 residues. The V gene lost 6 bases and the J gene lost 1 base, with 11 bases spanning the gap. Germline CDR1 is SQVTM and CDR2 is ANQGSEA. CDR3 protein: CSVAWDGTDTQYF. Written as DNA, the CDR3 is TGCAGCGTCGCCTGGGACGGCACAGATACGCAGTATTTT.